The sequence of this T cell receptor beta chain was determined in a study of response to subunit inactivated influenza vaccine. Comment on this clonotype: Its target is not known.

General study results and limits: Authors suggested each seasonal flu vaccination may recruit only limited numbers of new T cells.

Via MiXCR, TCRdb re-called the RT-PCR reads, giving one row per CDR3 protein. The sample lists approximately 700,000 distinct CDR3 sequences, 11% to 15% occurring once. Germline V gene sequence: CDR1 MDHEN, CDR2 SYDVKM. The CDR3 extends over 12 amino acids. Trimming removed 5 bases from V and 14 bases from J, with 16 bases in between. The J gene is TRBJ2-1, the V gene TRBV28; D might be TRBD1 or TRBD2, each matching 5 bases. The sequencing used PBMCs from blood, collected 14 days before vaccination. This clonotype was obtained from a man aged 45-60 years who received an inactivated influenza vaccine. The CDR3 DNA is TGTGCCAGCAGTCCCCGGTGGGGACCGGAGTTCTTC. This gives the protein CASSPRWGPEFF.